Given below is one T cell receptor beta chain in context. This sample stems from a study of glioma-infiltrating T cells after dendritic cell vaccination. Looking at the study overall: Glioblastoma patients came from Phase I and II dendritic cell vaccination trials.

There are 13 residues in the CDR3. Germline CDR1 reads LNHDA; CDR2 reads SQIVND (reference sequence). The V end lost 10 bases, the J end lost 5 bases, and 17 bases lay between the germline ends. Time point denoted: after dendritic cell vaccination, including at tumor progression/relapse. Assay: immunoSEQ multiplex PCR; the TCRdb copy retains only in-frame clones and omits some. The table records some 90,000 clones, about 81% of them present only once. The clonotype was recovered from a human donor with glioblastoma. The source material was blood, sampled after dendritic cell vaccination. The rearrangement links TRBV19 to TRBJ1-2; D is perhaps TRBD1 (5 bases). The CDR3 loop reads CATTGVLGYGYTF. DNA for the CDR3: TGTGCCACTACGGGGGTTTTGGGGTATGGCTACACCTTC.